This is a list of T cell receptor beta chains from one sample in a study of cytotoxic CD8 clonotypes in ibrutinib-treated CLL. TCRdb's copy holds only in-frame clones and misses some; the assay was immunoSEQ multiplex PCR. The profile shows some 130,000 clones, over 75% of them singletons. The sequencing used PBMCs, collected after 24 months of ibrutinib treatment. These receptors all stem from a human donor with chronic lymphocytic leukemia. CDR3s include the opening cysteine and the closing phenylalanine or tryptophan. Each record gives: clone size, J gene, D gene, V gene, CDR3 DNA, CDR3 protein. The D gene is left open where the match is weak. The size of a clone is reported for some rows only, either as once, few or many, or as a class for expanded clones.

clone size: -
J gene: TRBJ2-7
D gene: -
V gene: TRBV19
CDR3 DNA: TGTGCCAGTAGTAATATACACAGCTACGAGCAGTACTTC
CDR3 protein: CASSNIHSYEQYF

clone size: once
J gene: TRBJ1-6
D gene: TRBD1
V gene: TRBV6-5
CDR3 DNA: TGTGCCAGCAGTTACTTTTTCGGACAGGGAGGTTCACCCCTCCACTTT
CDR3 protein: CASSYFFGQGGSPLHF

clone size: -
J gene: TRBJ2-2
D gene: -
V gene: TRBV27
CDR3 DNA: TGTGCCAGCAGTACCCCTCGAGGGGGCACCGGGGAGCTGTTTTTT
CDR3 protein: CASSTPRGGTGELFF

clone size: -
J gene: TRBJ2-5
D gene: TRBD2
V gene: TRBV7-2
CDR3 DNA: TGTGCCAGCAGCCCGGGACTAGCGGGGGAGACCCAGTACTTC
CDR3 protein: CASSPGLAGETQYF

clone size: many
J gene: TRBJ1-5
D gene: TRBD1
V gene: TRBV5-6
CDR3 DNA: TGTGCCAGCAGCTTCCGGACAGGGGGGTCAAGCAATCAGCCCCAGCATTTT
CDR3 protein: CASSFRTGGSSNQPQHF

clone size: -
J gene: TRBJ1-2
D gene: -
V gene: TRBV29-1
CDR3 DNA: TGCAGCGCATACCCAAGGGGAATCAAAGACTATGGCTACACCTTC
CDR3 protein: CSAYPRGIKDYGYTF

clone size: -
J gene: TRBJ1-4
D gene: -
V gene: TRBV5-1
CDR3 DNA: TGCGCCAGCAGCTTGGTGGTCCGGAGATCTAATGAAAAACTGTTTTTT
CDR3 protein: CASSLVVRRSNEKLFF

clone size: once
J gene: TRBJ2-1
D gene: -
V gene: TRBV27
CDR3 DNA: TGTGCCAGCAGTTTCAGCGGATCTTACAATGAGCAGTTCTTC
CDR3 protein: CASSFSGSYNEQFF

clone size: -
J gene: TRBJ2-3
D gene: TRBD2
V gene: TRBV7-2
CDR3 DNA: TGTGCCAGCAGCTTAGGGGGGGGACTCACAGATACGCAGTATTTT
CDR3 protein: CASSLGGGLTDTQYF

clone size: -
J gene: TRBJ2-4
D gene: -
V gene: TRBV28
CDR3 DNA: TGTGCCAGCAGTCCCAGACAGGCCCTAGCCAAAAACATTCAGTACTTC
CDR3 protein: CASSPRQALAKNIQYF

clone size: -
J gene: TRBJ2-1
D gene: -
V gene: TRBV7-9
CDR3 DNA: TGTGCCAGCAGCTTGAAAGCGACGGTTTGGCAGTTCTTC
CDR3 protein: CASSLKATVWQFF

clone size: -
J gene: TRBJ2-7
D gene: -
V gene: TRBV30
CDR3 DNA: TGTGCCTGGCTATCCCCCAACAGGGACTACGAGCAGTACTTC
CDR3 protein: CAWLSPNRDYEQYF

clone size: -
J gene: TRBJ2-7
D gene: TRBD2
V gene: TRBV28
CDR3 DNA: TGTGCCAGCACCTCCGTGACTAGCGGGGTCTACGAGCAGTACTTC
CDR3 protein: CASTSVTSGVYEQYF

clone size: -
J gene: TRBJ2-1
D gene: -
V gene: TRBV7-3
CDR3 DNA: TGTGCCAGCAGCTTAACTAGCGGAGTTTACAATGAGCAGTTCTTC
CDR3 protein: CASSLTSGVYNEQFF

clone size: -
J gene: TRBJ2-1
D gene: -
V gene: TRBV18
CDR3 DNA: TGTGCCAGCTCACCACCCGGTGTAGATGAGCAGTTCTTC
CDR3 protein: CASSPPGVDEQFF

clone size: few
J gene: TRBJ2-7
D gene: TRBD1
V gene: TRBV19
CDR3 DNA: TGTGCCAGTAGTATTGCCGGGACAGGGATGAGGAACGAGCAGTACTTC
CDR3 protein: CASSIAGTGMRNEQYF

clone size: -
J gene: TRBJ2-7
D gene: TRBD1
V gene: TRBV28
CDR3 DNA: TGTGCCAGCAGTTTAAAGGACAGGGGGGCCTACGAGCAGTACTTC
CDR3 protein: CASSLKDRGAYEQYF

clone size: -
J gene: TRBJ2-3
D gene: -
V gene: TRBV1
CDR3 DNA: TGCACCAGCGACCTAGCGGGGGCTAACACAGATACGCAGTATTTT
CDR3 protein: CTSDLAGANTDTQYF

clone size: -
J gene: TRBJ2-3
D gene: -
V gene: TRBV9
CDR3 DNA: TGTGCCAGCAGCGTAGCCACCTACACAGGGACTTTACAGGGATCTGGCACAGATACGCAGTATTTT
CDR3 protein: CASSVATYTGTLQGSGTDTQYF

clone size: -
J gene: TRBJ2-7
D gene: -
V gene: TRBV6-5
CDR3 DNA: TGTGCCAGCAGTTACACCTCGGAGGTCTCCTACGAGCAGTACTTC
CDR3 protein: CASSYTSEVSYEQYF

clone size: -
J gene: TRBJ2-2
D gene: TRBD2
V gene: TRBV11-1
CDR3 DNA: TGTGCCAGCAGCCGTGGACTAGCGGGAGTAGCCGGGGAGCTGTTTTTT
CDR3 protein: CASSRGLAGVAGELFF

clone size: -
J gene: TRBJ2-7
D gene: TRBD2
V gene: TRBV9
CDR3 DNA: TGTGCCAGCAGCGTCGGCGGGAGGGGGTCCTACGAGCAGTACTTC
CDR3 protein: CASSVGGRGSYEQYF

clone size: -
J gene: TRBJ2-2
D gene: TRBD1
V gene: TRBV5-1
CDR3 DNA: TGCGCCAGCAGGCGAGGACAGGGGTTCACCGGGGAGCTGTTTTTT
CDR3 protein: CASRRGQGFTGELFF